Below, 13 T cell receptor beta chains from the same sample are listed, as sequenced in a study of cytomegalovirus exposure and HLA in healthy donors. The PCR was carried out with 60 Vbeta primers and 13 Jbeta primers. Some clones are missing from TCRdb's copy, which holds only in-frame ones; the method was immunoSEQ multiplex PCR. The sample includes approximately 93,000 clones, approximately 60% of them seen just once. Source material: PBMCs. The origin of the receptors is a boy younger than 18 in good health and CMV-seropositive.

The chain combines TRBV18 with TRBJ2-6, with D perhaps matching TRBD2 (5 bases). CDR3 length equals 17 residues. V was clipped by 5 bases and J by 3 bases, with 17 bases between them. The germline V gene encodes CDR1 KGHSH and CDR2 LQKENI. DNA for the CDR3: TGTGCCAGCTCAAAGGACTCCCCGTTCGGTGGGGCCAACGTCCTGACTTTC. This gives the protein CASSKDSPFGGANVLTF. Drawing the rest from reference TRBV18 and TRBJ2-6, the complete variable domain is NAGVMQNPRHLVRRRGQEARLRCSPMKGHSHVYWYRQLPEEGLKFMVYLQKENIIDESGMPKERFSAEFPKEGPSILRIQQVVRGDSAAYFCASSKDSPFGGANVLTFGAGSRLTVL.

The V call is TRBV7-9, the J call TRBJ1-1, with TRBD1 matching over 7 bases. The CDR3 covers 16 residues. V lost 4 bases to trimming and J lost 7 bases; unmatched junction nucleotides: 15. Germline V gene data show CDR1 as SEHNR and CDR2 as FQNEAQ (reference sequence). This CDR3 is CASSSGQEGIRGEAFF. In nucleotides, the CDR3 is TGTGCCAGCAGCTCCGGACAGGAAGGGATTAGGGGTGAAGCTTTCTTT. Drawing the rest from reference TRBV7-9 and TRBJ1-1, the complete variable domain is DTGVSQNPRHKITKRGQNVTFRCDPISEHNRLYWYRQTLGQGPEFLTYFQNEAQLEKSRLLSDRFSAERPKGSFSTLEIQRTEQGDSAMYLCASSSGQEGIRGEAFFGQGTRLTVV.

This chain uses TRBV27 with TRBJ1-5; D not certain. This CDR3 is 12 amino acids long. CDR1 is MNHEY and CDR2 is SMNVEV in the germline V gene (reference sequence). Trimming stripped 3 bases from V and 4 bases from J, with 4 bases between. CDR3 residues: CASSFVNQPQHF. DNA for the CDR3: TGTGCCAGCAGTTTCGTGAATCAGCCCCAGCATTTT.

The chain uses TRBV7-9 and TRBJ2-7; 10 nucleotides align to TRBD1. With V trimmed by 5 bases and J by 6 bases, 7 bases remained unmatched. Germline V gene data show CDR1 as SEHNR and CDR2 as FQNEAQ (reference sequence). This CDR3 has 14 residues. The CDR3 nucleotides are TGTGCCAGCAGCCAGAGTGACAGGGGGCCCGAGCAGTACTTC. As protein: CASSQSDRGPEQYF.

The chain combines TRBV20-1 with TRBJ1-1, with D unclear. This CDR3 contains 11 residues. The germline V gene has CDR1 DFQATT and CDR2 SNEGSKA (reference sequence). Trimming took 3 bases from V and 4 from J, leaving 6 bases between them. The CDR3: CSASRGTEAFF. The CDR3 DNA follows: TGCAGTGCTAGCCGGGGCACTGAAGCTTTCTTT.

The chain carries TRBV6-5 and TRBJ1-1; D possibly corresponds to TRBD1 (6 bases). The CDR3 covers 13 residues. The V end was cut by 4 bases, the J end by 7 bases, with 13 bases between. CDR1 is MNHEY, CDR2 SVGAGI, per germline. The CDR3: CASSSIRTVEAFF. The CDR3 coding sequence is TGTGCCAGCAGTTCAATTCGGACAGTTGAAGCTTTCTTT.

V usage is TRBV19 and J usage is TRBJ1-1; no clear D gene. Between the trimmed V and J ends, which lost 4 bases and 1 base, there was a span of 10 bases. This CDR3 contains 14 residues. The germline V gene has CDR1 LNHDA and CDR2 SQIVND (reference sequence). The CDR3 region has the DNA TGTGCCAGTAGTACCGGCCCGGGGAACACTGAAGCTTTCTTT. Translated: CASSTGPGNTEAFF. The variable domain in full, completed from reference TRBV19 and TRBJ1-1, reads DGGITQSPKYLFRKEGQNVTLSCEQNLNHDAMYWYRQDPGQGLRLIYYSQIVNDFQKGDIAEGYSVSREKKESFPLTVTSAQKNPTAFYLCASSTGPGNTEAFFGQGTRLTVV.

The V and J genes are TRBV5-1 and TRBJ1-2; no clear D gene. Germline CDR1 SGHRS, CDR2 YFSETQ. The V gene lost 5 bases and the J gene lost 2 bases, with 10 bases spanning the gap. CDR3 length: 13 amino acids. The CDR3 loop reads CASRDGSNYGYTF. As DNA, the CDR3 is TGCGCCAGCAGGGACGGGAGCAACTATGGCTACACCTTC.

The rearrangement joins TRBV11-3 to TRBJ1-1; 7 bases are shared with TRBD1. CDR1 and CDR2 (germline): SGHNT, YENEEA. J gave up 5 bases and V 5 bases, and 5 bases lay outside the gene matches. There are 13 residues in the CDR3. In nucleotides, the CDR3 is TGTGCCAGCAGCATCGACAGGGTGACTGAAGCTTTCTTT. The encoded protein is CASSIDRVTEAFF.

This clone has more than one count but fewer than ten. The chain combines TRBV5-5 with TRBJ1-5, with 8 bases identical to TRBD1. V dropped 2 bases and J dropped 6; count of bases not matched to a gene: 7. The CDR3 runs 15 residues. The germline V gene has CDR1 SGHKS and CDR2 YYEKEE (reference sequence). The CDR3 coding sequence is TGTGCCAGCAGCTTTATGGACAGGGCGGGTCAGCCCCAGCATTTT. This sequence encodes CASSFMDRAGQPQHF.

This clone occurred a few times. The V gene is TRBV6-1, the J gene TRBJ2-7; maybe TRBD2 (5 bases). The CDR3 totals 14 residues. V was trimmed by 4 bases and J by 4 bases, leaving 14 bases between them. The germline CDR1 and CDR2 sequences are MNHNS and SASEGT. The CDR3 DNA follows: TGTGCCAGCAGTGGTAACGGGGAGAGGTACGAGCAGTACTTC. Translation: CASSGNGERYEQYF.

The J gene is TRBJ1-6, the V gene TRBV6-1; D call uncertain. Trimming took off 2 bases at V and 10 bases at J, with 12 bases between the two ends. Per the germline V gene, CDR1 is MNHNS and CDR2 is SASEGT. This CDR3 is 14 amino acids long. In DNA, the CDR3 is TGTGCCAGCAGTGAAACGGGTGATGACTCACCCCTCCACTTT. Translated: CASSETGDDSPLHF.

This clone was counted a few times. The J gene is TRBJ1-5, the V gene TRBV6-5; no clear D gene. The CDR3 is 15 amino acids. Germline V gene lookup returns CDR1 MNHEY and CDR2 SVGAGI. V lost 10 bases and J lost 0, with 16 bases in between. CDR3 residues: CATLREPYSNQPQHF. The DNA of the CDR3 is TGTGCCACCCTTAGGGAGCCTTATAGCAATCAGCCCCAGCATTTT.